This T cell receptor beta chain stems from a study of control samples from healthy donors and cancer patients. CDR1 and CDR2 from the germline V gene are LGHNT and FRNRAP. There are 15 residues in the CDR3. Assay used: immunoSEQ multiplex PCR; TCRdb lists only in-frame clones, some missing. Of about 85,000 clones in the sample, roughly nine tenths are singletons; the top ten hold approximately 7.6%. The chain recombines TRBV12-5 with TRBJ2-2, with D uncertain. This clonotype was sampled from a woman aged 55-69 years in good health. Sequencing was carried out using blood. The CDR3 region has the DNA TGTAGCTATCGCCCGTCAGGTCCTAGTTCCGGGGAGCTGTTTTTT. This encodes CSYRPSGPSSGELFF.